The 9 T cell receptor beta chains listed next were all sequenced from one sample in a study of identical twins (TCRdb year 2016). Libraries were prepared through 5' RACE. The data were produced on an Illumina HiSeq 2000. The raw public reads went through TCRdb reprocessing: fastp at Q25, MiXCR clone calling, in-frame beta chains kept. Each CDR3 protein gets just one entry, which takes the most common genes and DNA from the rows behind it. Here the sample has approximately 890,000 distinct CDR3 sequences; over 9% occur a single time. The ten largest clones capture around 1.5% of the sample. These data also featured in a second study, about yellow fever vaccine responses in identical twins.

The sample comprised PBMCs. The receptors here all came from a woman younger than 30 in good health.

The chain has TRBV7-9 and TRBJ1-2; the D gene is possibly TRBD1 (6 bases). This CDR3 region has 13 residues. Germline V gene sequence: CDR1 SEHNR, CDR2 FQNEAQ (reference sequence). V was shortened by 3 bases and J by 8 bases, with 13 bases between the two germline ends. CDR3 in amino acids: CASSFPGAGGYTF. DNA for the CDR3: TGTGCCAGCAGCTTTCCAGGGGCGGGAGGCTACACCTTC.

This clonotype was recorded a few times. V gene TRBV20-1 combines with J gene TRBJ2-5; 8 bases agree with TRBD2. This CDR3 contains 16 residues. Germline values: CDR1 DFQATT, CDR2 SNEGSKA (reference sequence). Trimming removed 2 bases from V and 1 base from J; junction bases left unmatched: 9. The CDR3 DNA sequence: TGCAGTGCTAGACCCCGTCTAGCGGGTGCCCAAGAGACCCAGTACTTC. Translated: CSARPRLAGAQETQYF.

The chain combines TRBV29-1 with TRBJ2-1, with D possibly TRBD2 on 6 matching bases. Germline V gene data show CDR1 as SQVTM and CDR2 as ANQGSEA. This CDR3 contains 14 residues. V shed 4 bases and J shed 3 bases, with 13 bases lying between them. CDR3: CSVGRVGLYNEQFF. CDR3 DNA sequence: TGCAGCGTTGGACGGGTGGGACTCTACAATGAGCAGTTCTTC.

In this sample, this clonotype turned up many times. The rearrangement joins TRBV20-1 to TRBJ1-4, with no clear D. The CDR3 is 11 residues long. The germline V and J ends were trimmed by 7 bases and 3 bases, with 6 bases remaining between them. Germline CDR1 and CDR2: DFQATT and SNEGSKA (reference sequence). This CDR3 is CSGQANEKLFF. In nucleotides, the CDR3 is TGCAGTGGGCAGGCTAATGAAAAACTGTTTTTT.

This clonotype was detected only a few times. The chain carries TRBV24-1 and TRBJ2-5; 8 bases are shared with TRBD1. This CDR3 region has 14 residues. In germline, CDR1 is KGHDR, CDR2 SFDVKD. Trimming at V came to 3 bases and at J to 5 bases, leaving 4 bases not matched to a gene. The CDR3 region has the DNA TGTGCCACCAGTGATCCGACAGGGGTTGAGACCCAGTACTTC. It yields the protein CATSDPTGVETQYF.

This chain connects TRBV6-1 to TRBJ1-2; 7 bases align to TRBD1. The CDR3 contains 13 residues. With 7 bases clipped from V and 6 bases from J, the junction kept 8 bases outside the gene matches. Germline lookup yields CDR1 MNHNS and CDR2 SASEGT. CDR3 in amino acids: CASKTGPRDGYTF. CDR3 in DNA: TGTGCCAGCAAGACAGGGCCTAGGGATGGCTACACCTTC.

This chain joins TRBV9 and TRBJ2-7; 14 bases are a match to TRBD2. The CDR3 totals 15 residues. V trimming: 3 bases; J trimming: 5 bases; junction bases outside the gene matches: 4. Looked up from germline, CDR1 is SGDLS and CDR2 is YYNGEE. CDR3 region: CASSGGTSGSDEQYF. CDR3 DNA sequence: TGTGCCAGCAGCGGCGGGACTAGCGGGAGCGACGAGCAGTACTTC.

This clonotype has a count of ten or more. The V and J genes are TRBV7-9 and TRBJ1-6; D gene unclear. This CDR3 is 14 amino acids long. V was trimmed by 4 bases and J by 5 bases, leaving 9 bases between them. In germline, CDR1 is SEHNR, CDR2 FQNEAQ (reference sequence). The CDR3 loop is CASSSRRDNSPLHF. CDR3 in DNA: TGTGCCAGCAGCTCTCGAAGAGATAATTCACCCCTCCACTTT.

This clonotype occurred a few times. The rearrangement uses TRBV18 and TRBJ1-2; the D gene is possibly TRBD1 (5 bases). Trimming pared 3 bases from V and 5 bases from J, leaving 13 bases between. The germline V gene encodes CDR1 KGHSH and CDR2 LQKENI. This CDR3 has 14 amino acids. The CDR3 here is CASSPEGREYGYTF. For the CDR3, the DNA is TGTGCCAGCTCACCTGAGGGGCGCGAGTATGGCTACACCTTC.